This T cell receptor beta chain was sequenced in a study of shared clonotypes between healthy human individuals. An assay was performed, and its level was deep. Sorted subsets were amplified in replicate PCRs using 200 ng DNA, roughly 30,000 T cell genomes. This table comes from immunoSEQ multiplex PCR, and its TCRdb copy is limited to in-frame clones, with some not included. The sample has millions of clones, approximately 95% seen once. The length of the CDR3 is 14 residues. Trimming took 6 bases from V and 4 from J; bases not matched to a gene: 3. Germline CDR1 reads MNHNS; CDR2 reads SASEGT. Every contributor of samples was a Caucasian grown-up residing in Nashville, Tennessee. Both subsets, CD45RA+ naive and CD45RA-negative memory, were split from the CD4+ cells.

The sequencing input was naive CD4+ T cells sorted from blood. Subset of the sample: CD45RA+ positively selected. This clonotype originated in a man aged 18 to 29 in good health. V and J are TRBV6-1 and TRBJ1-5, with 10 bases identical to TRBD1. DNA of the CDR3: TGTGCCAGCAGGGGGACAGGGGCTAATCAGCCCCAGCATTTT. Translation: CASRGTGANQPQHF.